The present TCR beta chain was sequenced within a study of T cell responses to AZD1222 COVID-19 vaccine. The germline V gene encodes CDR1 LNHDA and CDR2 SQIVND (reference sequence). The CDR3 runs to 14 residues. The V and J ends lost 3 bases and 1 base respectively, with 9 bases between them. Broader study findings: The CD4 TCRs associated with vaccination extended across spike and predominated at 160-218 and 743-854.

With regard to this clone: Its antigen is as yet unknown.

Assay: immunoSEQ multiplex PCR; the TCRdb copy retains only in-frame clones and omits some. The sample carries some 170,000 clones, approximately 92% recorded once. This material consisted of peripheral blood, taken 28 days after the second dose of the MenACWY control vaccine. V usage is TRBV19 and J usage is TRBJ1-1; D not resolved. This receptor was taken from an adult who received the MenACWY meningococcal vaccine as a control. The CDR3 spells CASSMGRSNTEAFF. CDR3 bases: TGTGCCAGTAGTATGGGCCGGTCGAACACTGAAGCTTTCTTT.